The clone carrying this T cell receptor beta chain has only one observation. A junction boundary mismatches the germline segment, possibly from a read error. This CDR3 region has 13 residues. Someone with COVID-19 had been met by exposed participants within 2 weeks before study entry. Profiled with immunoSEQ multiplex PCR; TCRdb holds only in-frame clones, not every one. The data hold around 270,000 clones, with 88% observed a single time. The sample originates from a study of blood T cell repertoires in COVID-19. The clonotype originates from a woman aged 40 to 50 who had been exposed to COVID-19. The chain is built from TRBV12-3 or TRBV12-4 and TRBJ2-7, with TRBD2 as a possible D gene (7 bases). Sequencing was carried out using PBMCs or T cells enriched from blood (not recorded which). DNA for the CDR3: TGTGCCAGCAGTAGAGGGGGGGCCGGGACTCTGTGCTTC. It codes for CASSRGGAGTLCF.